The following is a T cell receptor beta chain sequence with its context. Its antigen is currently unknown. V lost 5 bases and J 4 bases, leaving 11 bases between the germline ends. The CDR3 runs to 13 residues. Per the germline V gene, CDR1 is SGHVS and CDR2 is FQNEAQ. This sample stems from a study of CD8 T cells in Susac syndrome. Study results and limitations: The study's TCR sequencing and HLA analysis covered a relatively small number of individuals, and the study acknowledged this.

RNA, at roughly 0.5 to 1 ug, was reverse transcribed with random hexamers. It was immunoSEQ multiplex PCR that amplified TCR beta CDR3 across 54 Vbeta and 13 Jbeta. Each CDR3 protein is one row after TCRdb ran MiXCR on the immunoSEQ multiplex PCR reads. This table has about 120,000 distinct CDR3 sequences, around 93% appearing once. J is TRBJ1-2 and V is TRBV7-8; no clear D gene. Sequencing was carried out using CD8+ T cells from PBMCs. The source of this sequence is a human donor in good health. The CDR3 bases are TGTGCCAGCAGCCCTAGAGGGAGCTATGGCTACACCTTC. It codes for CASSPRGSYGYTF.